This T cell receptor (beta chain) was sequenced in a study of T cells in Graves' hyperthyroidism and ophthalmopathy. Study outcomes and limitations: Clonotypes that were expanded in thyroid above 0.001 mostly appeared in blood too.

Researchers took RNA transcripts and amplified the TCR beta CDR3 regions from them. During a first-round RT-PCR of the TCR CDR3, the HTBI primer set was used. TCRdb recomputed calls from the multiplex PCR reads with MiXCR, one row per CDR3 protein. This table has about 590,000 distinct CDR3 sequences, approximately 15% appearing once. Each diagnosis drew on symptoms, thyroxine, TRAb, thyroid ultrasound and orbital computed tomography findings. Trimming removed 4 bases from V and 5 bases from J; junction bases left unmatched: 5. The CDR3 length is 15 residues. Per germline, CDR1 MDHEN and CDR2 SYDVKM. Turning to this clonotype: Its target is not known.

This rearrangement joins TRBV28 to TRBJ2-3; 11 nucleotides agree with TRBD2. This TCR came from a woman in her twenties or thirties with Graves' hyperthyroidism. The material sequenced was blood. In DNA form, the CDR3 reads TGTGCCAGCAGTTCCAGTAGCGGGAGGGTAGATACGCAGTATTTT. Its protein is CASSSSSGRVDTQYF.